This T cell receptor beta chain was captured by sequencing in a study of blood T cell repertoires in COVID-19. At the level of the study: Sources were T cells, B-cell-depleted T cells, or PBMCs; the material itself was cDNA or gDNA.

As processed by the authors: Amplification of reference gene primers was used by the study to estimate nucleated cell counts. Some clones are missing from TCRdb's copy, which holds only in-frame ones; the method was immunoSEQ multiplex PCR. V and J calls plus clone size are reproduced from that table; the DNA served to infer D and trimming. The sample has about 60,000 clones; 78% are singletons. The CDR3 totals 16 residues. This clone has just a few counts. Sequenced material: peripheral blood. The rearrangement links TRBV21-1 to TRBJ1-2. TRBV21-1 is a pseudogene segment. The clonotype comes from a human donor in a cohort sampled during active COVID-19. CDR3 nucleotides: TGTGCCAGCAGCAATGGGGTAAGGGAGGGTAGGTATGGCTACACCTTC. Translated, it gives CASSNGVREGRYGYTF.